These 19 T cell receptor beta chains were sequenced from one sample in a study of control samples from healthy donors and cancer patients. Libraries were prepared by immunoSEQ multiplex PCR; TCRdb keeps only in-frame clonotypes and omits some of them. The sample records 40,000 to 50,000 clones, about 75% being singletons. The source material was formalin-fixed, paraffin-embedded tissue. The receptors were gathered from a male donor with melanoma.

This clone showed up just once. The rearrangement uses TRBV19 and TRBJ2-7; TRBD2 agrees at 11 bases. The CDR3 spans 15 residues. The V and J ends lost 6 bases and 5 bases, in that order; junction bases with no gene match: 9. CDR1 and CDR2 from the germline V gene are LNHDA and SQIVND (reference sequence). CDR3 DNA: TGTGCCAGTAGCACCGTAGCGGGAGGGCCCCACGAGCAGTACTTC. Translating it yields CASSTVAGGPHEQYF.

Of note for this clone: A junction end diverges from the germline sequence, so it may reflect a read error. The gene calls are TRBV6-5 and TRBJ2-5; weak D call: TRBD2 (5 bases). CDR1 is MNHEY, CDR2 SVGAGI, per germline. This CDR3 has 13 residues. CDR3: CASSIGIQETQYF. The CDR3 DNA reads as TGTGCCAGCTCTATCGGGATCCAAGAGACTCAGTACTTC.

The CDR3 loop is CASSLRLAGGYYEQYF. As DNA, the CDR3 is TGTGCCAGCAGTTTACGTCTCGCGGGAGGTTACTACGAGCAGTACTTC. The chain has TRBV27 and TRBJ2-7; 8 bases are shared with TRBD2. The V gene end was trimmed by 2 bases and the J gene end by 3 bases; junction bases not matched to a gene: 9. The length of the CDR3 is 16 residues. Per germline, CDR1 MNHEY and CDR2 SMNVEV (reference sequence).

This clone was picked up a small number of times. V gene TRBV19 combines with J gene TRBJ1-5, with D tentatively TRBD1 (5 bases). There are 16 residues in the CDR3. The germline V and J ends were trimmed by 2 bases and 3 bases, with 14 bases remaining between them. CDR1 and CDR2 from the germline V gene are LNHDA and SQIVND (reference sequence). DNA of the CDR3: TGTGCCAGTAGTATAACTGACAGTTACCCCAATCAGCCCCAGCATTTT. This codes for CASSITDSYPNQPQHF.

This clone showed up just a few times. V gene TRBV3-1 (or the pseudogene TRBV3-2) combines with J gene TRBJ2-3, with a possible D match to TRBD2 (5 bases). Looked up from germline, CDR1 is LGHDT and CDR2 is YNNKEL (reference sequence). The CDR3 totals 16 residues. V lost 3 bases and J lost 4, with 17 bases in between. The CDR3 region is CASSHTTLAEADTQYF. The CDR3 region has the DNA TGTGCCAGCAGCCATACTACCCTAGCAGAGGCAGATACGCAGTATTTT.

V usage is TRBV2 and J usage is TRBJ2-2, with 12 bases that match TRBD2. Trimming at V came to 6 bases and at J to 7 bases, leaving 6 bases not matched to a gene. CDR3 size: 15 residues. Per the germline V gene, CDR1 is SNHLY and CDR2 is FYNNEI. The CDR3 bases are TGTGCCAGCAGACGACTAGCGGGAGTTAACGGGGAGCTGTTTTTT. It codes for CASRRLAGVNGELFF.

The chain links TRBV11-2 to TRBJ1-1; 8 bases are shared with TRBD1. Germline V lookup: CDR1 SGHAT, CDR2 FQNNGV. CDR3 length: 16 amino acids. Trimming removed 3 bases from V and 0 bases from J; junction bases left unmatched: 6. CDR3 DNA sequence: TGTGCCAGCAGCTTCCCAACAGGGGGGCTGAACACTGAAGCTTTCTTT. Translated: CASSFPTGGLNTEAFF.

The rearrangement joins TRBV28 to TRBJ2-7, with D perhaps TRBD2 (5 bases). CDR3 size: 13 residues. With 2 bases removed from V and 3 bases from J, the gap between germline ends came to 8 bases. Germline loops: CDR1 MDHEN, CDR2 SYDVKM. The CDR3 reads CASSLNRDYEQYF. The CDR3 DNA follows: TGTGCCAGCAGTTTAAATCGGGACTACGAGCAGTACTTC.

This clone was counted ten times or more. V and J are TRBV9 and TRBJ2-5; maybe TRBD1 (5 bases). V lost 0 bases and J lost 5, with 11 bases in between. The V gene's germline CDR1 is SGDLS and CDR2 YYNGEE. The length of the CDR3 is 14 residues. In DNA form, the CDR3 reads TGTGCCAGCAGCGTAGCTCAGGGCCCGGAGACCCAGTACTTC. Translated: CASSVAQGPETQYF.

The chain recombines TRBV20-1 with TRBJ2-7; D is unclear. The V and J ends lost 1 base and 4 bases respectively, with 5 bases between them. Germline values: CDR1 DFQATT, CDR2 SNEGSKA (reference sequence). This CDR3 comprises 11 residues. The CDR3 protein is CSARVGYEQYF. The CDR3 region has the DNA TGCAGTGCTAGAGTTGGATACGAGCAGTACTTC.

This clone has a handful of counts. The chain combines TRBV2 with TRBJ2-2, with D perhaps assigned TRBD1 or TRBD2 (7 bases each). The V gene's germline CDR1 is SNHLY and CDR2 FYNNEI. The V end was cut by 7 bases, the J end by 5 bases, with 17 bases between. The CDR3 contains 15 residues. CDR3 residues: CASMRAQGGTGELFF. CDR3 nucleotides: TGTGCCAGCATGAGGGCCCAGGGGGGGACCGGGGAGCTGTTTTTT.

The V and J genes are TRBV7-6 and TRBJ2-1, with D unclear. The CDR3 runs to 18 residues. V lost 1 base and J lost 3, with 19 bases in between. Germline CDR1 SGHVS, CDR2 FNYEAQ. The CDR3 DNA reads TGTGCCAGCAGCTTAGACAGCAGTATAGGGTGGGACTACAATGAGCAGTTCTTC. Its translation: CASSLDSSIGWDYNEQFF.

The chain joins TRBV6-1 to TRBJ2-7; tentative D call: TRBD2 (5 bases). The germline gives CDR1 MNHNS, CDR2 SASEGT. Trimming pared 3 bases from V and 9 bases from J, leaving 18 bases between. CDR3 length equals 14 residues. The CDR3: CASSDRGITEGQYF. The CDR3 DNA is TGTGCCAGCAGTGACCGGGGTATTACCGAGGGGCAGTACTTC.

This clone was picked up a small number of times. V gene TRBV9 combines with J gene TRBJ2-5; D might be TRBD1 (6 bases). The CDR3 contains 13 residues. With 2 bases removed from V and 5 bases from J, the gap between germline ends came to 10 bases. Germline loops: CDR1 SGDLS, CDR2 YYNGEE. CDR3 sequence (DNA): TGTGCCAGCAGCGTGTCAGGGGCGGAGACCCAGTACTTC. Protein product: CASSVSGAETQYF.

This rearrangement joins TRBV18 to TRBJ2-7; weak D call: TRBD1 (6 bases). V was clipped by 3 bases and J by 2 bases, with 11 bases between them. This CDR3 is built from 14 residues. CDR1 and CDR2 from the germline V gene are KGHSH and LQKENI. The CDR3 DNA reads TGTGCCAGCTCACCGGGACACCAAACCTACGAGCAGTACTTC. Its translation: CASSPGHQTYEQYF.

The chain uses TRBV11-3 and TRBJ2-1, with D unresolved. This CDR3 has 12 amino acids. Germline CDR1 is SGHNT and CDR2 is YENEEA. V gave up 1 base and J gave up 15 bases, with 13 bases separating them. The CDR3 spells CASSLVSLNRFF. In nucleotides, the CDR3 is TGTGCCAGCAGCTTAGTATCCCTCAATCGGTTCTTC.

The V gene is TRBV5-1, the J gene TRBJ1-1; D unresolved. This CDR3 region has 12 residues. Trimming shortened V by 0 bases and J by 11 bases, and 11 bases separated the two germline ends. CDR1 is SGHRS, CDR2 YFSETQ, per germline. DNA for the CDR3: TGCGCCAGCAGCTTGGAGATAGGTGGGGCTTTCTTT. This encodes CASSLEIGGAFF.

The chain couples TRBV5-1 to TRBJ1-3; tentatively, D is TRBD1 (6 bases). The CDR3 covers 15 residues. Germline V gene data show CDR1 as SGHRS and CDR2 as YFSETQ. V was pared by 4 bases and J by 0 bases, with 11 bases between. The CDR3 sequence: CASSPADSSGNTIYF. DNA of the CDR3: TGCGCCAGCAGCCCCGCGGACAGCTCTGGAAACACCATATATTTT.

The sample holds a few counts of this clone. This sequence joins TRBV30 and TRBJ1-4, with D uncertain. Germline assignment: CDR1 GTSNPN and CDR2 SVGIG (reference sequence). V was shortened by 0 bases and J by 8 bases, with 4 bases between the two germline ends. CDR3 length: 11 residues. CDR3 nucleotides: TGTGCCTGGAGTGTCAGCGAAAAACTGTTTTTT. This codes for CAWSVSEKLFF.